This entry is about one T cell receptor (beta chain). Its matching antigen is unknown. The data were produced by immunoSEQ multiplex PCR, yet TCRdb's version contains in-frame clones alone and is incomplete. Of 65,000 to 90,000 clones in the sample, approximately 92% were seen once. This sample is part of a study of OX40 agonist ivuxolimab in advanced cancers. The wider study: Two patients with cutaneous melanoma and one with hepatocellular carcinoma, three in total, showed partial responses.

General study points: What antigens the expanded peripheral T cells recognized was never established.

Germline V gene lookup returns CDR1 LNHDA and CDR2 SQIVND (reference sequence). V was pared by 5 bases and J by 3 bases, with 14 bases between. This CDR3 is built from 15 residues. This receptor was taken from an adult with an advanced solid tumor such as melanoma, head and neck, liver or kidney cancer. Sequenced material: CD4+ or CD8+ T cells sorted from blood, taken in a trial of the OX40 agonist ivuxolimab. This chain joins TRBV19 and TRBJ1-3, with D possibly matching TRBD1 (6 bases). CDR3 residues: CASSLTGSLGNTIYF. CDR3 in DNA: TGTGCCAGTAGTCTTACAGGGTCCCTTGGAAACACCATATATTTT. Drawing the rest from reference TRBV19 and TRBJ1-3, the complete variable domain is DGGITQSPKYLFRKEGQNVTLSCEQNLNHDAMYWYRQDPGQGLRLIYYSQIVNDFQKGDIAEGYSVSREKKESFPLTVTSAQKNPTAFYLCASSLTGSLGNTIYFGEGSWLTVV.